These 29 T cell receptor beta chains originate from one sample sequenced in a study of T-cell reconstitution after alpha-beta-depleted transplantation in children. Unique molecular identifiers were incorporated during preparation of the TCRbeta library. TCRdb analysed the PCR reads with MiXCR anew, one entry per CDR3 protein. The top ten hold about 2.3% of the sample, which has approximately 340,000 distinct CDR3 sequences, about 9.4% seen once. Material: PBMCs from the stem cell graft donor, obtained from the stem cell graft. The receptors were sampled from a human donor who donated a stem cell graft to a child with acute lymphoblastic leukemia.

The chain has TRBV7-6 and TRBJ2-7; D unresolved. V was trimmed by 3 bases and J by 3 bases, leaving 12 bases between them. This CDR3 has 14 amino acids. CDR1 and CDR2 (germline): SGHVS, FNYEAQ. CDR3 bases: TGTGCCAGCAGCTTGGGAATGGTCGACTACGAGCAGTACTTC. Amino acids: CASSLGMVDYEQYF.

The CDR3 sequence is CASSLGPTRSADTQYF. CDR3 DNA sequence: TGTGCCAGCAGTCTCGGTCCGACTAGATCGGCAGATACGCAGTATTTT. The chain joins TRBV2 to TRBJ2-3, with D perhaps matching TRBD2 (6 bases). V was pared by 5 bases and J by 4 bases, with 19 bases between. The CDR3 consists of 16 residues. In germline, CDR1 is SNHLY, CDR2 FYNNEI.

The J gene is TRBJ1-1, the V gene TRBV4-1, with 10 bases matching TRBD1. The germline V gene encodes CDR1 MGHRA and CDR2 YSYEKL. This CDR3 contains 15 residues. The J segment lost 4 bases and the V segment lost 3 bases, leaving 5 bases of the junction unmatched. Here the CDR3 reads CASSQPTGGGTEAFF. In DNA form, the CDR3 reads TGCGCCAGCAGCCAGCCGACAGGGGGCGGCACTGAAGCTTTCTTT.

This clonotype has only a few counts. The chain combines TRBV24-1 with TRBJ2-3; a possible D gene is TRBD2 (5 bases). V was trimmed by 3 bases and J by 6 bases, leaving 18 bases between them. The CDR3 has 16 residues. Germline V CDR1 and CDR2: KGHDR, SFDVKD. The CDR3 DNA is TGTGCCACCAGTGATCGGGGTCCTGCAGGCCCGGATACGCAGTATTTT. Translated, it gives CATSDRGPAGPDTQYF.

The CDR3 here is CASSLVRGHSYNEQFF. The CDR3 coding sequence is TGTGCCAGCAGCTTGGTTAGGGGGCATTCCTACAATGAGCAGTTCTTC. The genes are TRBV5-6 and TRBJ2-1, with 7 bases aligning to TRBD1. V lost 0 bases and J lost 1; bases outside the gene matches: 4. The CDR3 runs 16 residues. The germline V gene encodes CDR1 SGHDT and CDR2 YYEEEE.

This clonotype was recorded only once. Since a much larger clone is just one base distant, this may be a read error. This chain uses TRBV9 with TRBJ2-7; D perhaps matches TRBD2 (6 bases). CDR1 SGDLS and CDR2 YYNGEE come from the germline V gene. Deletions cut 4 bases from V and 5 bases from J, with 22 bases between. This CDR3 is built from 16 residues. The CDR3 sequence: CASSPAGLTWYHEQYF. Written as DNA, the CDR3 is TGTGCCAGCAGCCCCGCGGGATTGACATGGTACCACGAGCAGTACTTC.

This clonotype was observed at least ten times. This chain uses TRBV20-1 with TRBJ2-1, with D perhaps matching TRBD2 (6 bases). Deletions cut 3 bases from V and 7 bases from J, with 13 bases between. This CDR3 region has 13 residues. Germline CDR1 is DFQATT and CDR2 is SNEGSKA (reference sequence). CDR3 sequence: CSARQRAVNEQFF. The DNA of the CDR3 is TGCAGTGCTAGGCAGCGGGCTGTGAATGAGCAGTTCTTC.

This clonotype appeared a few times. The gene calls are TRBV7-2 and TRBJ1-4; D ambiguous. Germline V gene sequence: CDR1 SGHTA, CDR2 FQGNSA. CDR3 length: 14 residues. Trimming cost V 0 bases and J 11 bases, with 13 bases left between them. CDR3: CASSLAASSNKLFF. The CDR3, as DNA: TGTGCCAGCAGCTTAGCAGCCTCCTCCAATAAACTGTTTTTT.

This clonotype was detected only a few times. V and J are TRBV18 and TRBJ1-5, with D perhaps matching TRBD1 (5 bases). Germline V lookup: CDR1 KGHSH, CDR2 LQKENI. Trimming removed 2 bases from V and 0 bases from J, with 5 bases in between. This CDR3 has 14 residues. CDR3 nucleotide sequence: TGTGCCAGCTCACCAGGGGGTAGCAATCAGCCCCAGCATTTT. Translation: CASSPGGSNQPQHF.

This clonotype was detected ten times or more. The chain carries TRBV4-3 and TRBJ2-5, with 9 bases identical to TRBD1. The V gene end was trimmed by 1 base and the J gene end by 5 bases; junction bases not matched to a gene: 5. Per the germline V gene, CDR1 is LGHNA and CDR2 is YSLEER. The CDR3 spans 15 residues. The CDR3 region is CASSQAGQGMETQYF. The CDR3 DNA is TGCGCCAGCAGCCAAGCGGGACAGGGAATGGAGACCCAGTACTTC.

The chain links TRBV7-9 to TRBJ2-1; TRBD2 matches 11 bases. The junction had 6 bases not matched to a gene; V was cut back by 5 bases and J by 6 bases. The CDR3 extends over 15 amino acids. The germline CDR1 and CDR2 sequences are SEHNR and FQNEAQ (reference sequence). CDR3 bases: TGTGCCAGCAGCCCCCGGACTAGCGGGCGCAATGAGCAGTTCTTC. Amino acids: CASSPRTSGRNEQFF.

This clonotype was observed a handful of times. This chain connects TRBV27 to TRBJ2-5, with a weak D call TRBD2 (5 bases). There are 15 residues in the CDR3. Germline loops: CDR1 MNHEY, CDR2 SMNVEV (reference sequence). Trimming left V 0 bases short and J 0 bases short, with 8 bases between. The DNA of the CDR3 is TGTGCCAGCAGTTTATCGGGAGCGTACCAAGAGACCCAGTACTTC. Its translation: CASSLSGAYQETQYF.

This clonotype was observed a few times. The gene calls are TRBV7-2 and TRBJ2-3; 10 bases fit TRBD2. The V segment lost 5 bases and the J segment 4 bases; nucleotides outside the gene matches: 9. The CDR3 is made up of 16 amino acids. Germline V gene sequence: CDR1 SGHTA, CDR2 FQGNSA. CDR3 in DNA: TGTGCCAGCAGCGACAAACTAGCGGGGAGGCCAGATACGCAGTATTTT. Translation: CASSDKLAGRPDTQYF.

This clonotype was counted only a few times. CDR3 in DNA: TGTGCCAGCAATCGGGACAGTCGTTCAGGGGCCAACGTCCTGACTTTC. This sequence encodes CASNRDSRSGANVLTF. The gene calls are TRBV6-5 and TRBJ2-6, with TRBD1 identical over 7 bases. Germline trimming cut 7 bases from V and 4 bases from J; bases unmatched to any gene: 10. The germline V gene encodes CDR1 MNHEY and CDR2 SVGAGI. The CDR3 is 16 residues long.

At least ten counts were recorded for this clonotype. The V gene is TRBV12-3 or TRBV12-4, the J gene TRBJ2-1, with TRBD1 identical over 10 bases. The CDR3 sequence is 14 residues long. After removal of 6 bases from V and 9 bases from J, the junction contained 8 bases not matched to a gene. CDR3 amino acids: CASSPGQGWSEQFF. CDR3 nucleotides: TGTGCCAGCAGCCCGGGACAGGGGTGGTCTGAGCAGTTCTTC.

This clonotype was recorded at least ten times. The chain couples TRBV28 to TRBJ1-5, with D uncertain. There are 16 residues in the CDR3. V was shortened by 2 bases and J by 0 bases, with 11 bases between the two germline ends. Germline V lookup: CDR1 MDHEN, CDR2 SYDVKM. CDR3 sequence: CASSLQAGYSNQPQHF. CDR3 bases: TGTGCCAGCAGTTTACAGGCAGGTTATAGCAATCAGCCCCAGCATTTT. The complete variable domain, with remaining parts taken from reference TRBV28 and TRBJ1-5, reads DVKVTQSSRYLVKRTGEKVFLECVQDMDHENMFWYRQDPGLGLRLIYFSYDVKMKEKGDIPEGYSVSREKKERFSLILESASTNQTSMYLCASSLQAGYSNQPQHFGDGTRLSIL.

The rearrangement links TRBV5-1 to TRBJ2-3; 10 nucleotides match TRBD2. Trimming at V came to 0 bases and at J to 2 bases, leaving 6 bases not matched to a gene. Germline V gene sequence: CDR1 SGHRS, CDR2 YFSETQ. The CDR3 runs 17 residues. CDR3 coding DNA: TGCGCCAGCAGCTTGGTACGGACTAGCGGCTCCACAGATACGCAGTATTTT. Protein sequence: CASSLVRTSGSTDTQYF.

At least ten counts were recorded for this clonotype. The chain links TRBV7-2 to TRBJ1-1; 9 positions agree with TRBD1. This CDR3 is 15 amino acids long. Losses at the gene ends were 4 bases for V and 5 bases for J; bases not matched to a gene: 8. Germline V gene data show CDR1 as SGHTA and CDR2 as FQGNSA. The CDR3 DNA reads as TGTGCCAGCAGCTCTCCTCGACAGGGGGGGACTGAAGCTTTCTTT. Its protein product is CASSSPRQGGTEAFF.

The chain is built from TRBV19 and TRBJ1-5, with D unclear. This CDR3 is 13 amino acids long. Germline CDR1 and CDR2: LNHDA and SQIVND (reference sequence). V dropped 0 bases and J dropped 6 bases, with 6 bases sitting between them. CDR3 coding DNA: TGTGCCAGTAGTATAGAAGGAGGTCAGCCCCAGCATTTT. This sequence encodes CASSIEGGQPQHF.

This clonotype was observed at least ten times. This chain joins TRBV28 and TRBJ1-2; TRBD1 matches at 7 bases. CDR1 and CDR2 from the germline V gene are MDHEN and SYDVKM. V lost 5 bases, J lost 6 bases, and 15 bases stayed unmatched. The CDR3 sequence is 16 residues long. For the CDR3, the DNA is TGTGCCAGCAGTAGACTATTTGGGACAGTGAGGCATGGCTACACCTTC. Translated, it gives CASSRLFGTVRHGYTF.

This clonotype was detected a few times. DNA for the CDR3: TGTGCCAGCAGCGGAACAGGGGTCGCTGAAAAACTGTTTTTT. It codes for CASSGTGVAEKLFF. The gene calls are TRBV7-9 and TRBJ1-4, with 7 bases fitting TRBD1. The CDR3 sequence is 14 residues long. J was trimmed by 7 bases and V by 5 bases; bases with no gene match: 7. The germline gives CDR1 SEHNR, CDR2 FQNEAQ (reference sequence). Complete variable domain (other parts from reference TRBV7-9 and TRBJ1-4): DTGVSQNPRHKITKRGQNVTFRCDPISEHNRLYWYRQTLGQGPEFLTYFQNEAQLEKSRLLSDRFSAERPKGSFSTLEIQRTEQGDSAMYLCASSGTGVAEKLFFGSGTQLSVL.

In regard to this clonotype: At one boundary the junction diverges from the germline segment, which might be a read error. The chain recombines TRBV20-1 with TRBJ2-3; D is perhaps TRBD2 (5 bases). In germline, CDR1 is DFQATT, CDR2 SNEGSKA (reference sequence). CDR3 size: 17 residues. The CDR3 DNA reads TGCTGTGCTAGAGATCTCTGGGAAGCGGAAAGCACAGATACGCAGTATTTT. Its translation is CCARDLWEAESTDTQYF.

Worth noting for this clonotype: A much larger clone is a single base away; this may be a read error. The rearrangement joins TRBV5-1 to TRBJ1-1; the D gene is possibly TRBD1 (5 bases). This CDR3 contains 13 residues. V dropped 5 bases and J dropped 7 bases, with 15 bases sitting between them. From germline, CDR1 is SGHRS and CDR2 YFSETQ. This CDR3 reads CASSWTGDSEAFF. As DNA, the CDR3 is TGCGCCAGCAGTTGGACGGGCGACAGTGAAGCTTTCTTT. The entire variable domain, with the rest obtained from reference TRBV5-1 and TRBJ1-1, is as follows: KAGVTQTPRYLIKTRGQQVTLSCSPISGHRSVSWYQQTPGQGLQFLFEYFSETQRNKGNFPGRFSGRQFSNSRSEMNVSTLELGDSALYLCASSWTGDSEAFFGQGTRLTVV.

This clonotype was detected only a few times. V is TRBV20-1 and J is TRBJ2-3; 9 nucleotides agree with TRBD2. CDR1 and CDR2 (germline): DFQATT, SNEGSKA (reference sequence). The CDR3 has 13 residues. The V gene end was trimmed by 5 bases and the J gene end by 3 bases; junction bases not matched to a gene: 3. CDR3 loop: CSAPSGTTDTQYF. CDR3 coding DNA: TGCAGTGCTCCTAGCGGGACAACAGATACGCAGTATTTT.

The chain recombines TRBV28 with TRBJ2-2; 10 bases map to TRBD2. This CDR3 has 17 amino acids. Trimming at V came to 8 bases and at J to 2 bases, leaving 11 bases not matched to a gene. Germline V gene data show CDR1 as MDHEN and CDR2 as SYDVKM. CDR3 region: CASGTAGLAYNTGELFF. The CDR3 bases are TGTGCCAGCGGTACGGCGGGACTAGCGTACAACACCGGGGAGCTGTTTTTT.

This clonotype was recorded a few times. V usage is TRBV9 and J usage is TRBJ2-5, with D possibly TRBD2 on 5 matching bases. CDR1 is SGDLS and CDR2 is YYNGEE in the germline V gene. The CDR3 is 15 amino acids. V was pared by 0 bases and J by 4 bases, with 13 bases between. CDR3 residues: CASSVATRGLETQYF. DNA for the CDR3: TGTGCCAGCAGCGTAGCGACCCGGGGTCTAGAGACCCAGTACTTC.

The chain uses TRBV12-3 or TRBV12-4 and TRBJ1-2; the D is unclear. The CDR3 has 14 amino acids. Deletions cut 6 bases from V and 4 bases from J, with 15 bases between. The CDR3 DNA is TGTGCCAGCAGCACCTCGGACGGAGTCTATGGCTACACCTTC. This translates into CASSTSDGVYGYTF.

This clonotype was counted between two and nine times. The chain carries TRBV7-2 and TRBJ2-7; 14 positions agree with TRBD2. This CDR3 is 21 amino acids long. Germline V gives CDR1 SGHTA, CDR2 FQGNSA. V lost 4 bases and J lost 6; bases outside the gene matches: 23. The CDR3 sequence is CASSSLYCGTSGSLGPCEQYF. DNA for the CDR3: TGTGCCAGCAGCTCCCTATATTGCGGGACTAGCGGGAGTCTTGGCCCCTGCGAGCAGTACTTC.

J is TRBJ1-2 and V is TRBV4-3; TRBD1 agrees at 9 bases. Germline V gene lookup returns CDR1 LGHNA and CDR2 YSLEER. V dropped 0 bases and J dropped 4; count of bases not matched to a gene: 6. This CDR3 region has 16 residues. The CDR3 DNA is TGCGCCAGCAGCCAAGATCCCCGGACAGGGGCCTATGGCTACACCTTC. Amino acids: CASSQDPRTGAYGYTF.